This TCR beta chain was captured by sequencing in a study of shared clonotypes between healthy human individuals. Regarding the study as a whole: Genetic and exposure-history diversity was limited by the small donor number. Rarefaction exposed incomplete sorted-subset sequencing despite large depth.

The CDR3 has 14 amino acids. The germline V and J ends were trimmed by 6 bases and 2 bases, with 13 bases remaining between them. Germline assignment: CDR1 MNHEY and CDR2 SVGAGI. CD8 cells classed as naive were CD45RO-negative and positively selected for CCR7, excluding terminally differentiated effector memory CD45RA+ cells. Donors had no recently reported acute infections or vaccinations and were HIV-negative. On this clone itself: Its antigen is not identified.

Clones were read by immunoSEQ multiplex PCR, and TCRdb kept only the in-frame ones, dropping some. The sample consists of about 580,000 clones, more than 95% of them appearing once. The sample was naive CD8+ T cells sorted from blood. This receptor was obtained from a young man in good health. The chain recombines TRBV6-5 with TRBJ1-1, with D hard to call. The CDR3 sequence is CASSILDGNTEAFF. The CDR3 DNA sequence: TGTGCCAGCAGCATATTGGACGGTAACACTGAAGCTTTCTTT.